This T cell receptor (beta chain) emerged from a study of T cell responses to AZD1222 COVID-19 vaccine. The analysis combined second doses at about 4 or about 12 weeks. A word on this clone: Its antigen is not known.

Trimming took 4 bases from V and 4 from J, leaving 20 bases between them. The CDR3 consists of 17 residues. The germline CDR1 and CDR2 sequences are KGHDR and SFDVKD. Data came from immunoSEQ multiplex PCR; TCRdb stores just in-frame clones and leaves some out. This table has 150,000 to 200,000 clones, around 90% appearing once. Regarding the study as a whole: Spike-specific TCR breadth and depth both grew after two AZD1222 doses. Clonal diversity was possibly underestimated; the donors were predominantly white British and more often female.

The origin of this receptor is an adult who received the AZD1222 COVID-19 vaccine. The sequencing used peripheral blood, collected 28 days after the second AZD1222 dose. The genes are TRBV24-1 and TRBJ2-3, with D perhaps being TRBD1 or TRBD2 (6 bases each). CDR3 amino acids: CATSDPTSGAIADTQYF. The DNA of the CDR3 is TGTGCCACCAGTGACCCAACCTCGGGGGCTATCGCAGATACGCAGTATTTT.